This TCR beta chain appears in the sequencing data of a study of T cell responses to AZD1222 COVID-19 vaccine. V was pared by 6 bases and J by 9 bases, with 6 bases of the junction left unmatched. CDR3 length: 14 residues. Germline V lookup: CDR1 LGHDT, CDR2 YNNKEL (reference sequence). As to this clone: Its target is unknown.

General study results and limits: Nearly half of spike-specific TCRs reportedly target unmutated variant regions. The CD4 TCRs associated with vaccination extended across spike and predominated at 160-218 and 743-854.

Clones were sequenced by immunoSEQ multiplex PCR, and TCRdb holds only the in-frame ones, with some missing. The sample consists of 200,000 to 300,000 clones, over 90% of them appearing once. This TCR came from an adult in good health. This material consisted of peripheral blood, taken on day 0 of AZD1222 vaccination. The V and J genes are TRBV3-1 (or the pseudogene TRBV3-2) and TRBJ1-6; 9 positions agree with TRBD1. The CDR3 DNA sequence: TGTGCCAGCAGGCCCGGGACAGGGTTTTCACCCCTCCACTTT. Residues: CASRPGTGFSPLHF.